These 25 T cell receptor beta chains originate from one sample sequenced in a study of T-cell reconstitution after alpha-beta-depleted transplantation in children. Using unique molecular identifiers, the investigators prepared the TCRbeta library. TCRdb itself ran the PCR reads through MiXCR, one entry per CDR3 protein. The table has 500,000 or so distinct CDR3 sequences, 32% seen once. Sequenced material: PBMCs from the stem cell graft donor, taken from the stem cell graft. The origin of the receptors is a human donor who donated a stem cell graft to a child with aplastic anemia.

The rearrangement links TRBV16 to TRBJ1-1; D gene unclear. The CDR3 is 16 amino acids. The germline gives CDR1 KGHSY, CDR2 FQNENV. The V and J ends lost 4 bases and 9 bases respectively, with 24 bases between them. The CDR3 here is CASSRESIMTKTKAFF. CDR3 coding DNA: TGTGCCAGCAGCCGAGAATCTATAATGACCAAGACGAAAGCTTTCTTT.

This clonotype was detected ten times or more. CDR3 in DNA: TGTGCCAGCAGTGAAGCTGGGGGTGGAGGGCACTACGAGCAGTACGTC. Encoded protein: CASSEAGGGGHYEQYV. This chain connects TRBV6-1 to TRBJ2-7; maybe TRBD2 (6 bases). The CDR3 loop spans 16 amino acids. Germline CDR1 MNHNS, CDR2 SASEGT. V lost 0 bases to trimming and J lost 3 bases, with 15 bases between them.

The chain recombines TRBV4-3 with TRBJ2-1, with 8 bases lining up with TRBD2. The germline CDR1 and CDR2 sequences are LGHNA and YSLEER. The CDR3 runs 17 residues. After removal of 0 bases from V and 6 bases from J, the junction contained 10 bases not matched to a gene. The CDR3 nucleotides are TGCGCCAGCAGCCAAGATCGACTAGCGTCAACCTCCAATGAGCAGTTCTTC. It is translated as CASSQDRLASTSNEQFF.

CDR3 residues: CASNPGSRANEQFF. The CDR3 coding sequence is TGCGCCAGCAACCCGGGATCCAGGGCCAATGAGCAGTTCTTC. This chain connects TRBV5-1 to TRBJ2-1; the D call may be TRBD1 or TRBD2 (5 bases each). This CDR3 region has 14 residues. The V gene lost 6 bases and the J gene lost 6 bases, with 16 bases spanning the gap. CDR1 is SGHRS and CDR2 is YFSETQ in the germline V gene.

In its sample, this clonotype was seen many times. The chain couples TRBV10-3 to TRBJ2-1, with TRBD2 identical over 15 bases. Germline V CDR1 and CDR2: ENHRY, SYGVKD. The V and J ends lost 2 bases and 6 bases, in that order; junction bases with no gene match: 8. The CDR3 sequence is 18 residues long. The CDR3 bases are TGTGCCATCAGTGAGGGGACTAGCGGGAGGTACCCCCTCAATGAGCAGTTCTTC. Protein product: CAISEGTSGRYPLNEQFF.

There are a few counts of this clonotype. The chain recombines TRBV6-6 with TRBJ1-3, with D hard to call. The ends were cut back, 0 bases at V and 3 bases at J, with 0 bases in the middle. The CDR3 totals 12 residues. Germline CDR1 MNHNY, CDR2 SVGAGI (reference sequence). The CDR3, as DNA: TGTGCCAGCAGTTACTCTGGAAACACCATATATTTT. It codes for CASSYSGNTIYF.

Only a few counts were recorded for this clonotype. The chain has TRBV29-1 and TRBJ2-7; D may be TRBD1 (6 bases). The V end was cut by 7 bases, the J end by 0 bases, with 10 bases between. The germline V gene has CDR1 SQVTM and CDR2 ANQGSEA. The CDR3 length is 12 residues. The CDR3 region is CSARDNSYEQYF. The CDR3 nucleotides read TGCAGCGCCCGGGACAACTCCTACGAGCAGTACTTC.

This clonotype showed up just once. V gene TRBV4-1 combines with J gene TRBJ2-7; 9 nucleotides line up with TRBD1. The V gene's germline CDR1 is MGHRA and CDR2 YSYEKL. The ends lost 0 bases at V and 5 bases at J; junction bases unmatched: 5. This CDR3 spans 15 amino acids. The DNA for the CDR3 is TGCGCCAGCAGCCAAGACCCACAGGGGGCCGACGAGCAGTACTTC. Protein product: CASSQDPQGADEQYF.

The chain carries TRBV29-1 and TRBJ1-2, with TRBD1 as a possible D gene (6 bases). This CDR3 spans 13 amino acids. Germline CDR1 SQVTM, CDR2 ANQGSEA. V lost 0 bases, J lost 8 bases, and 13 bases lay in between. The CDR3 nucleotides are TGCAGCGTTGAAGATCGGGGGCACTTGGGCTACACCTTC. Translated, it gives CSVEDRGHLGYTF.

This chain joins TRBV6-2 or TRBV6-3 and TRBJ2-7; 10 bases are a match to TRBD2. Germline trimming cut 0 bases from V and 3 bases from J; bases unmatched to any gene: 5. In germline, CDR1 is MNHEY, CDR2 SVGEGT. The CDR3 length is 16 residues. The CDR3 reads CASSYSGTSAFYEQYV. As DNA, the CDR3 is TGTGCCAGCAGTTACTCCGGGACTAGCGCCTTCTACGAGCAGTACGTC.

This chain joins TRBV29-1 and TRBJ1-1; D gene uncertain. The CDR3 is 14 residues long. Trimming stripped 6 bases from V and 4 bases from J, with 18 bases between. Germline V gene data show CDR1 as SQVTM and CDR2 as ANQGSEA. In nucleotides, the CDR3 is TGCAGCGTCAAAGAACGGGAGGATGGCACTGAAGCTTTCTTT. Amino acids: CSVKEREDGTEAFF.

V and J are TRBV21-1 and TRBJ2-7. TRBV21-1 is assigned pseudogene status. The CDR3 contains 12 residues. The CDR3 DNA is TGTGCCAGCAGGAACCATCCCTACGAGCAGTACGTC. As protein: CASRNHPYEQYV.

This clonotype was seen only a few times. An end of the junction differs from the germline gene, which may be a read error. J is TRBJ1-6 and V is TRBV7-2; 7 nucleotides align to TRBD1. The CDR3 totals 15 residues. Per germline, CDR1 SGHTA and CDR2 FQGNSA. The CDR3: CASSPTEGANSPLHF. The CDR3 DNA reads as TGTGCCAGCAGCCCCACGGAGGGGGCAAATTCCCCCCTCCACTTT.

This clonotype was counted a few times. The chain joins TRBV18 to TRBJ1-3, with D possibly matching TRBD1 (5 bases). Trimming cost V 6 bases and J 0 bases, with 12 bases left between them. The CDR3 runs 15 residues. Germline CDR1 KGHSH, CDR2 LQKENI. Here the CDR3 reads CASSTQGLSGNTIYF. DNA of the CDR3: TGTGCCAGCTCGACCCAGGGCCTCTCTGGAAACACCATATATTTT.

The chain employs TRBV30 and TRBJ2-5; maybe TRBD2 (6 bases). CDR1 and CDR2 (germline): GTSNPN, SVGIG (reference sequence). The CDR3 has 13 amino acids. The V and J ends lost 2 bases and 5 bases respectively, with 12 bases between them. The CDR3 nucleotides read TGTGCCTGGAGTAGGACGGCGGGGGAGACCCAGTACTTC. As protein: CAWSRTAGETQYF.

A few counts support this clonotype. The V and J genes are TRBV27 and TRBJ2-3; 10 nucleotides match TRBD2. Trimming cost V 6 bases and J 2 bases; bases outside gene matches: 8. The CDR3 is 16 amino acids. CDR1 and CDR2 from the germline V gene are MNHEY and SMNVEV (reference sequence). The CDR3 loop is CASSPGTSVITDTQYF. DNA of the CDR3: TGTGCCAGCAGCCCCGGGACTAGCGTTATCACAGATACGCAGTATTTT.

CDR3 DNA: TGTGCCAGCAGTTTGGTTACTAGCTTCGGGCGTTCTGAGCAGTTCTTC. Residues: CASSLVTSFGRSEQFF. This chain joins TRBV28 and TRBJ2-1; weak D call: TRBD2 (6 bases). Germline CDR1 is MDHEN and CDR2 is SYDVKM. The CDR3 sequence is 16 residues long. V shed 3 bases and J shed 9 bases, with 21 bases lying between them.

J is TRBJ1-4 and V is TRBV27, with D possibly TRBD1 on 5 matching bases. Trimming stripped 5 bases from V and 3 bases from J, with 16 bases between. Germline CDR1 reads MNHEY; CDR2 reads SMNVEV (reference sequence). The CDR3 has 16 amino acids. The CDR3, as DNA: TGTGCCAGCAGTCATAGGGTCGGGGGACCTAATGAAAAACTGTTTTTT. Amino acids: CASSHRVGGPNEKLFF.

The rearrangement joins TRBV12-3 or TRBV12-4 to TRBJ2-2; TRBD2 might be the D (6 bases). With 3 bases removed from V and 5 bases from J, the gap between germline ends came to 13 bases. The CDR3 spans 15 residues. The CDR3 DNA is TGTGCCAGCAGTTTGGGACCGGCGGGAACCGGGGAGCTGTTTTTT. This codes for CASSLGPAGTGELFF.

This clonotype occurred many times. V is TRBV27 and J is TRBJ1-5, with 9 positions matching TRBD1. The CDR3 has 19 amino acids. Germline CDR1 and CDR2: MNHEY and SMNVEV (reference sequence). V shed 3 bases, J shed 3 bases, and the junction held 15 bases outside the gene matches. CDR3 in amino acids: CASSFRDRDPKPFNQPQHF. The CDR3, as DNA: TGTGCCAGCAGTTTCCGGGACAGGGATCCGAAACCCTTCAATCAGCCCCAGCATTTT.

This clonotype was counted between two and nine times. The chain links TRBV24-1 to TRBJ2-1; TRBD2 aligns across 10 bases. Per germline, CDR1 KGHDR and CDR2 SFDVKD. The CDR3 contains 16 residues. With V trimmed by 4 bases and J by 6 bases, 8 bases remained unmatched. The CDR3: CATSDNSGRTGNEQFF. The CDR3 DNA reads TGTGCCACCAGTGACAATAGCGGGAGGACCGGCAATGAGCAGTTCTTC.

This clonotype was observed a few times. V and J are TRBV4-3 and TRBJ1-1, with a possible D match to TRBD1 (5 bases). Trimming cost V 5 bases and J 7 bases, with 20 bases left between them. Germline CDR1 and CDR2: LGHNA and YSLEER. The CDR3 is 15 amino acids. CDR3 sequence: CASSAHARDGDEAFF. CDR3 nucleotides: TGCGCCAGCAGCGCTCACGCTAGGGACGGGGATGAAGCTTTCTTT.

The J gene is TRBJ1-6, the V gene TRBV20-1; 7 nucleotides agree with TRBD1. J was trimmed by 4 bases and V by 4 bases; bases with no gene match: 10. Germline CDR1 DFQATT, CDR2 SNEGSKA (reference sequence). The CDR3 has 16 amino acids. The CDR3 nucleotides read TGCAGTGCTACGCGACAGGGCCCCACATATAATTCACCCCTCCACTTT. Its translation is CSATRQGPTYNSPLHF.

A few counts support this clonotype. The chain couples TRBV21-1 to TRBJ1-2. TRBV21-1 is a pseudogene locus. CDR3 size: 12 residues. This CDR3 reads CASSQVVYGYTF. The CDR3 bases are TGTGCCAGCAGCCAGGTGGTTTATGGCTACACCTTC.

The DNA of the CDR3 is TGTGCCAATCAGGACGGTGGAGGGGGCTACGAGCAGTACGTC. It specifies CANQDGGGGYEQYV. The chain carries TRBV9 and TRBJ2-7; perhaps D is TRBD1 or TRBD2 (6 bases each). There are 14 residues in the CDR3. V dropped 9 bases and J dropped 3 bases, with 19 bases sitting between them. Per the germline V gene, CDR1 is SGDLS and CDR2 is YYNGEE.